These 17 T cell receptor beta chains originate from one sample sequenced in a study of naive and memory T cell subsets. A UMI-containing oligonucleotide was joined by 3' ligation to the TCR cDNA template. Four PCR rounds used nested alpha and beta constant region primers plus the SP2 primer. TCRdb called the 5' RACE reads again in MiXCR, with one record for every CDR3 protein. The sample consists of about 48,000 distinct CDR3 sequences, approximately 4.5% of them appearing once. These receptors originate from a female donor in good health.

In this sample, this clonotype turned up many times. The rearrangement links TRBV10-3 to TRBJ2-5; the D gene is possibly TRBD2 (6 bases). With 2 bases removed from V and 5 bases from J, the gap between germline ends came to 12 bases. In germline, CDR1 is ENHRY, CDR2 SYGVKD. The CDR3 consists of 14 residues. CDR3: CAISEGRGRETQYF. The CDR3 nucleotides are TGTGCCATCAGTGAGGGGCGGGGCCGGGAGACCCAGTACTTC.

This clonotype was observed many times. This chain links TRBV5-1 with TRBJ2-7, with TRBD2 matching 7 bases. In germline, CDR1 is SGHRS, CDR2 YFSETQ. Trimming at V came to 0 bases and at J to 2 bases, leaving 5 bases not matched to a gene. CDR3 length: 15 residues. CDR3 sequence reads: CASSLEGLPTYEQYF. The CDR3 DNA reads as TGCGCCAGCAGCTTGGAGGGACTACCAACCTACGAGCAGTACTTC.

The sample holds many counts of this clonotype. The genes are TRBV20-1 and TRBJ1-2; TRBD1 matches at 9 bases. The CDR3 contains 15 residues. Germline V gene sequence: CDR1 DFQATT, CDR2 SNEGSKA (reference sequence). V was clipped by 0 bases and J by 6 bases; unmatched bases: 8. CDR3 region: CSARDRGQGMDGYTF. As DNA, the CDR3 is TGCAGTGCTAGAGATAGGGGACAGGGAATGGATGGCTACACCTTC.

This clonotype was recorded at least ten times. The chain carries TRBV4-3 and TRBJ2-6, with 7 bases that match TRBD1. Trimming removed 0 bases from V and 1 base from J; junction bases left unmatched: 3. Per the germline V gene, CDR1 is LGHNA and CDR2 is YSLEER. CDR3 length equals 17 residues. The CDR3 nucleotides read TGCGCCAGCAGCCAAGAGGCCAGGGGGTCTGGGGCCAACGTCCTGACTTTC. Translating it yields CASSQEARGSGANVLTF.

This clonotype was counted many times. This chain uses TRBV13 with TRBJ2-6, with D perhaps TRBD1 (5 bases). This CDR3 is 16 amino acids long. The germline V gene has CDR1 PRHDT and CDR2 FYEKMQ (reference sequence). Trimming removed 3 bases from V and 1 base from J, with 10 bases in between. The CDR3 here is CASSFLTGSGANVLTF. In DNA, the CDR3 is TGTGCCAGCAGCTTCCTTACAGGTTCTGGGGCCAACGTCCTGACTTTC.

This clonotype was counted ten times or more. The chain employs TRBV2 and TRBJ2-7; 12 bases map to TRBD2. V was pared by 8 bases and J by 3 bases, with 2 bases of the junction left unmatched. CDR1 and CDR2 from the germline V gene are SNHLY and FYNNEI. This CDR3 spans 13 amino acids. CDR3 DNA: TGTGCCAGCGAGACTAGCGGGAGCTACGAGCAGTACTTC. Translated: CASETSGSYEQYF.

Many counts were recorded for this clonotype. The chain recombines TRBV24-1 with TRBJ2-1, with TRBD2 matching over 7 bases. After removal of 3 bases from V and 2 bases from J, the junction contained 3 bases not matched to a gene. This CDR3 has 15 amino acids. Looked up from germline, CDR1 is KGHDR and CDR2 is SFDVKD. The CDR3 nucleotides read TGTGCCACCAGTGATGGTGGGAGGGCCTACAATGAGCAGTTCTTC. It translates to CATSDGGRAYNEQFF.

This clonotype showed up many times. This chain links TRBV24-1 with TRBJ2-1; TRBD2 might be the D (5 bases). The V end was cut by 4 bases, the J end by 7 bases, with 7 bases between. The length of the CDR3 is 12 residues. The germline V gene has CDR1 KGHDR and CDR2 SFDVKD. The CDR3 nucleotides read TGTGCCACCAGTGAGAGGAGGAATGAGCAGTTCTTC. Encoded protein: CATSERRNEQFF.

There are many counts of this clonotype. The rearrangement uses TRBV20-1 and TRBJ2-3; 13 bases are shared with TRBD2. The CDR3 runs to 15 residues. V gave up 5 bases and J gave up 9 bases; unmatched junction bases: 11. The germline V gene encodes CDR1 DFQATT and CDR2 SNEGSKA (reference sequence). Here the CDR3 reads CSAGGGTSGTITQYF. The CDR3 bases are TGCAGTGCTGGGGGCGGGACTAGCGGGACTATCACGCAGTATTTT.

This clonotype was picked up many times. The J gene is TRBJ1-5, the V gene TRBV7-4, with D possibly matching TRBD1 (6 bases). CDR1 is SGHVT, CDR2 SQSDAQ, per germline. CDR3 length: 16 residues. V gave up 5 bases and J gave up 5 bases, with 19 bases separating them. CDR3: CASSPLYREGDQPQHF. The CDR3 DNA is TGTGCCAGCAGCCCCCTCTACAGGGAAGGGGATCAGCCCCAGCATTTT.

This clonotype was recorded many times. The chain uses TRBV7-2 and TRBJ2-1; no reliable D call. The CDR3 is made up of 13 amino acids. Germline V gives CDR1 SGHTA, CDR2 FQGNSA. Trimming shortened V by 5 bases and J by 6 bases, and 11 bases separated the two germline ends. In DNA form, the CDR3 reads TGTGCCAGCAGCCTCAGAAATGCCAATGAGCAGTTCTTC. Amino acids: CASSLRNANEQFF.

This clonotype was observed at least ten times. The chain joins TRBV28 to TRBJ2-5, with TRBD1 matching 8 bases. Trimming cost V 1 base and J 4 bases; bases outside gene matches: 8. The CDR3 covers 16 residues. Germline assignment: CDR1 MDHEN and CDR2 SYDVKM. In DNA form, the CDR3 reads TGTGCCAGCAGTTTATATAGGACAGGGAAAGGAGAGACCCAGTACTTC. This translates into CASSLYRTGKGETQYF.

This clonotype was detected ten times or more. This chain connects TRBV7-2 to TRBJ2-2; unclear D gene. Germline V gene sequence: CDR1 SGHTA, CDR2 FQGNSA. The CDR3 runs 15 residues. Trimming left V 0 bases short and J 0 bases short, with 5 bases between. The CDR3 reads CASSLAGPNTGELFF. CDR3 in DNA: TGTGCCAGCAGCTTAGCGGGTCCGAACACCGGGGAGCTGTTTTTT.

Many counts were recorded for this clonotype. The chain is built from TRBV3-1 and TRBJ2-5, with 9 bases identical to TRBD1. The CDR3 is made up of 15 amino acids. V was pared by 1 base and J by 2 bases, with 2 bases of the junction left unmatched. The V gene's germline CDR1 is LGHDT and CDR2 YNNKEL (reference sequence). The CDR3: CASSQVDRGQETQYF. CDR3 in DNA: TGTGCCAGCAGCCAAGTGGACAGGGGTCAAGAGACCCAGTACTTC.

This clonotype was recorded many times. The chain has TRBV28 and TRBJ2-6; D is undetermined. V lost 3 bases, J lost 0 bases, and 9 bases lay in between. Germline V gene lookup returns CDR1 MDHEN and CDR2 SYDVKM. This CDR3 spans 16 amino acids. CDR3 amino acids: CASSLGYSSGANVLTF. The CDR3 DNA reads TGTGCCAGCAGTTTGGGTTACAGCTCTGGGGCCAACGTCCTGACTTTC.

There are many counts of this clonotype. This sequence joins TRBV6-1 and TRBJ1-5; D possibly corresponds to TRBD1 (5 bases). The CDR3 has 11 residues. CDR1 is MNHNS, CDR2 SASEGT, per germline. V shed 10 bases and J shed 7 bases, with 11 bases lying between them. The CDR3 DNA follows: TGTGCCAACAAACGGGGCCAGCCCCAGCATTTT. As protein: CANKRGQPQHF.

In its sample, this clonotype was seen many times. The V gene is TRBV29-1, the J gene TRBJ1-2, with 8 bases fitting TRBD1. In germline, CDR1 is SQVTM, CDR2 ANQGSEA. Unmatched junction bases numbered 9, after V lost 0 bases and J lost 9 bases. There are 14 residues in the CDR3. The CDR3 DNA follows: TGCAGCGTTGAAGACCGCACAGGGGGATTTAGCTACACCTTC. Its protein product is CSVEDRTGGFSYTF.